Listed below are T cell receptor beta chains from one sample, sequenced in a study of T cells in Graves' hyperthyroidism and ophthalmopathy. Each CDR3 protein is one row after TCRdb ran MiXCR on the multiplex PCR reads. The data contain hundreds of thousands of distinct CDR3 sequences, 24% of them seen just once; the ten biggest clones take up 11%. Sample: blood. Receptor source: a woman in her 30s with Graves' ophthalmopathy. Both conserved end residues are part of each CDR3. D genes are given only for firm matches. Clone size is stated in some rows and not others, as once, few, many or a class when expanded.

TRBJ1-3 | - | TRBV3-1 | few | TGTGCCAGCAGCCAAAGTGCGGAGAGCTCTGGAAACACCATATATTTT | CASSQSAESSGNTIYF
TRBJ2-7 | TRBD1 | TRBV12-3/TRBV12-4 | many | TGTGCCAGCAGTTTATCGACAGGGAATAGGTACGAGCAGTACTTC | CASSLSTGNRYEQYF
TRBJ2-7 | - | TRBV6-2/TRBV6-3 | - | TGTGCCAGCAGAATCGAACGCGGGGCAACCTACGAGCAGTACTTC | CASRIERGATYEQYF
TRBJ2-6 | - | TRBV10-3 | many | TGTGCCATCAGTGAGACCTCACGAAGCTCTGGGGCCAACGTCCTGACTTTC | CAISETSRSSGANVLTF
TRBJ2-7 | - | TRBV20-1 | few | TGCAGTGCTAGAGAAACGTTCGTCGAGCAGTACTTC | CSARETFVEQYF
TRBJ2-7 | - | TRBV2 | few | TGTGCCAGCAGTGATAAGGGGGGCGCGGTATACGAGCAGTACTTC | CASSDKGGAVYEQYF
TRBJ1-6 | TRBD1 | TRBV27 | many | TGTGCCAGCAGTGGGACAGGGTACTATAATTCACCCCTCCACTTT | CASSGTGYYNSPLHF
TRBJ1-3 | - | TRBV6-5 | many | TGTGCCAGCAGTTACTCGGCAGGGGACTTCTCTGGAAACACCATATATTTT | CASSYSAGDFSGNTIYF
TRBJ2-7 | - | TRBV7-9 | - | TGTGCCAGCAGCTCAAGCGGGGACAGAGTTTACGAGCAGTACTTC | CASSSSGDRVYEQYF
TRBJ2-7 | - | TRBV20-1 | many | TGCAGTGCTGCCGGGACCACCTGGGAAGAGCAGTACTTC | CSAAGTTWEEQYF
TRBJ1-5 | - | TRBV12-3/TRBV12-4 | - | TGTGCCAGCAGTCCTGGAGGAGCCCAGCATTTT | CASSPGGAQHF
TRBJ2-7 | TRBD1 | TRBV12-3/TRBV12-4 | - | TGTGCCAGCAGTTCGGCCGGGACAGACTACGAGCAGTACTTC | CASSSAGTDYEQYF
TRBJ1-2 | - | TRBV6-1 | - | TGTGCCAGCAATAGAGGGGAGGTCGATGGCTACACCTTC | CASNRGEVDGYTF
TRBJ2-5 | - | TRBV4-1 | - | TGCGCCAGCAGCCAAGCGCGGGGCTCCCAAGAGACCCAGTACTTC | CASSQARGSQETQYF
TRBJ2-5 | - | TRBV6-1 | - | TGTGCCAGCAGGATCATGGGGGGCCGGCAAGAGACCCAGTACTTC | CASRIMGGRQETQYF
TRBJ1-1 | TRBD1 | TRBV10-3 | - | TGTGCCATCAGTGAGACAGGGGGGAGCACTGAAGCTTTCTTT | CAISETGGSTEAFF
TRBJ1-5 | TRBD1 | TRBV20-1 | - | TGCAGTGCTAGAGACAGGGGGGGCTATCAGCCCCAGCATTTT | CSARDRGGYQPQHF
TRBJ1-2 | TRBD1 | TRBV12-3/TRBV12-4 | few | TGTGCCAGCAGTTTTCACAGGGGGGCCTATGGCTACACCTTC | CASSFHRGAYGYTF
TRBJ2-5 | - | TRBV4-3 | many | TGCGCCAGCAGCCAAAACCCTCAGACGTACCAAGAGACCCAGTACTTC | CASSQNPQTYQETQYF
TRBJ1-3 | - | TRBV7-9 | many | TGTGCCAGCAGCCCCCCCGGAAACTCTGGAAACACCATATATTTT | CASSPPGNSGNTIYF
TRBJ1-1 | - | TRBV4-2 | - | TGTGCCAGCAGCCAGGCGGACCGCATAGAAGCTTTCTTT | CASSQADRIEAFF
TRBJ2-7 | TRBD1 | TRBV27 | - | TGTGCCAGCAGTCATGGGGACAGGTTGTACGAGCAGTACTTC | CASSHGDRLYEQYF
TRBJ2-7 | - | TRBV12-3/TRBV12-4 | many | TGTGCCAGCAGTTTCGGTGGCTACGAGCAGTACTTC | CASSFGGYEQYF
TRBJ2-7 | TRBD1 | TRBV6-5 | few | TGTGCCAGCAGCTTACACGGACAGGGGCCCTACGAGCAGTACTTC | CASSLHGQGPYEQYF
TRBJ1-5 | TRBD1 | TRBV12-3/TRBV12-4 | - | TGTGCCAGCAGTGGGGGACAGCCGGCTAGTCAGCCCCAGCATTTT | CASSGGQPASQPQHF
TRBJ2-7 | TRBD1 | TRBV6-1 | many | TGTGCCAGCAGTGAACATAGTGACAGGGGGACCTACGAGCAGTACTTC | CASSEHSDRGTYEQYF
TRBJ2-5 | TRBD1 | TRBV15 | many | TGTGCCACCAGCGGCATGGGGACAGGGGAGACCCAGTACTTC | CATSGMGTGETQYF
TRBJ1-2 | - | TRBV29-1 | many | TGCAGCGTTATCGGGCGTGGAGCGACATTCTATGGCTACACCTTC | CSVIGRGATFYGYTF
TRBJ1-2 | - | TRBV5-1 | - | TGCGCCAGCAGCTGGGAAACAGCTAACTATGGCTACACCTTC | CASSWETANYGYTF
TRBJ2-7 | - | TRBV27 | - | TGTGCCAGCAGTTTGGCGGGGCGAATCTCCTACGAGCAGTACTTC | CASSLAGRISYEQYF
TRBJ1-2 | - | TRBV7-8 | many | TGTGCCAGCAGCTTAGGCACGGGGGTCGAAGTTGGCTACACCTTC | CASSLGTGVEVGYTF